This TCR beta chain was captured by sequencing in a study of T-cell reconstitution after alpha-beta-depleted transplantation in children. Findings and caveats of the study: Newly generated T cells supplied most T-cell counts and diversity one year post-transplant.

CDR1 is MDHEN, CDR2 SYDVKM, per germline. This CDR3 has 12 amino acids. Trimming pared 6 bases from V and 3 bases from J, leaving 3 bases between. A word on this clonotype: Its target is unknown.

As it was prepared, the TCRbeta library received unique molecular identifiers. MiXCR, applied by TCRdb to the PCR reads, yields one record per CDR3 protein. The sample holds some 600,000 distinct CDR3 sequences; approximately 13% are singletons and the top ten take around 2.2%. The sequence was collected from a male patient between 5 and 17 years old who had a stem cell transplant for acute myeloid leukemia, so the T cells may come from the graft donor. The starting material was PBMCs, mostly from graft donor cells, obtained 360 days after TCRalphabeta/CD19-depleted stem cell transplant. This chain connects TRBV28 to TRBJ2-6; unclear D gene. The CDR3 region has the DNA TGTGCCAGCAGGGGTGGGGCCAACGTCCTGACTTTC. It yields the protein CASRGGANVLTF.